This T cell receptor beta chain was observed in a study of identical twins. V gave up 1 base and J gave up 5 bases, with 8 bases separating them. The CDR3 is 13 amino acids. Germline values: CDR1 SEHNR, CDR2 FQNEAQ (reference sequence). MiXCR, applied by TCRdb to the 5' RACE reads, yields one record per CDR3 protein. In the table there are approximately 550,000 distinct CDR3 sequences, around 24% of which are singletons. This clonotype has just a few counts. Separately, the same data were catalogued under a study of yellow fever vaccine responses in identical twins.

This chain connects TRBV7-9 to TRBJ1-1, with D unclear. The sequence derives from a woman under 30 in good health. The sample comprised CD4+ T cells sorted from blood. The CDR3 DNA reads TGTGCCAGCAGCTTAGATGGCGCGACTGAAGCTTTCTTT. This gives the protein CASSLDGATEAFF.